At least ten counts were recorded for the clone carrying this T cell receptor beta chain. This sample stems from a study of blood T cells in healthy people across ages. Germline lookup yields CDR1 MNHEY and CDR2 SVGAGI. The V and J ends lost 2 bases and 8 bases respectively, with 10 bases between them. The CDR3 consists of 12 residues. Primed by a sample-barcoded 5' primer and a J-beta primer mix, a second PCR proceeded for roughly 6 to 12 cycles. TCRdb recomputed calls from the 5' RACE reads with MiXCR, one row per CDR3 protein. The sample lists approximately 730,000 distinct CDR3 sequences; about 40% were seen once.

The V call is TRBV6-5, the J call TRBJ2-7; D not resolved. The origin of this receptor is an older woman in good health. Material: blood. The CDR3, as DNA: TGTGCCAGCAGTTACCCCGGGTCCCAGCAGTACTTC. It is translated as CASSYPGSQQYF.